Each of the 12 T cell receptor beta chains below was sequenced from the same sample in a study of identifying expanded T cells in peripheral blood. The repertoire was sequenced with immunoSEQ multiplex PCR; TCRdb's copy has only in-frame clones and lacks some. The sample has roughly 86,000 clones; 85% are singletons. The material sequenced was blood. Receptor source: a person aged 18 to 75 in good health.

This chain joins TRBV4-1 and TRBJ2-2, with TRBD2 matching over 10 bases. This CDR3 contains 17 residues. Trimming removed 3 bases from V and 6 bases from J; junction bases left unmatched: 10. The V gene's germline CDR1 is MGHRA and CDR2 YSYEKL. The CDR3 DNA follows: TGCGCCAGCAGCCACTCTCTAGCGGGGGTTTCAGCCGGGGAGCTGTTTTTT. Encoded protein: CASSHSLAGVSAGELFF.

This clone was detected once. The CDR3 nucleotides are TGTGCCAGCAGTCCGGGGCAGGGGATACCCTACGAGCAGTACTTC. Encoded protein: CASSPGQGIPYEQYF. The chain has TRBV6-1 and TRBJ2-7; weak D call: TRBD1 (6 bases). V lost 5 bases to trimming and J lost 2 bases, with 16 bases between them. The CDR3 is made up of 15 amino acids. Germline lookup yields CDR1 MNHNS and CDR2 SASEGT.

V usage is TRBV18 and J usage is TRBJ2-7; TRBD2 matches at 9 bases. Germline-derived CDR1 and CDR2 are KGHSH and LQKENI. V lost 2 bases to trimming and J lost 0 bases; unmatched junction nucleotides: 5. This CDR3 spans 16 amino acids. The CDR3 here is CASSPVAGALSYEQYF. The CDR3 DNA reads as TGTGCCAGCTCACCAGTAGCGGGGGCCCTCTCCTACGAGCAGTACTTC. The whole variable domain, filled in from reference TRBV18 and TRBJ2-7, reads NAGVMQNPRHLVRRRGQEARLRCSPMKGHSHVYWYRQLPEEGLKFMVYLQKENIIDESGMPKERFSAEFPKEGPSILRIQQVVRGDSAAYFCASSPVAGALSYEQYFGPGTRLTVT.

The chain employs TRBV2 and TRBJ1-6; 7 bases are shared with TRBD1. Trimming at V came to 10 bases and at J to 7 bases, leaving 10 bases not matched to a gene. There are 14 residues in the CDR3. Looked up from germline, CDR1 is SNHLY and CDR2 is FYNNEI. The CDR3 loop reads CATGRGQRNSPLHF. The CDR3 nucleotides read TGTGCCACCGGCCGGGGACAGAGAAATTCACCCCTCCACTTT.

This clone was observed a few times. The genes are TRBV18 and TRBJ1-5, with D possibly being TRBD1 (6 bases). In germline, CDR1 is KGHSH, CDR2 LQKENI. The CDR3 spans 15 residues. Trimming stripped 5 bases from V and 4 bases from J, with 15 bases between. CDR3 in DNA: TGTGCCAGCTCATCTGCCGGGACAAATAATCAGCCCCAGCATTTT. Translation: CASSSAGTNNQPQHF.

The chain uses TRBV15 and TRBJ1-5; D remains ambiguous. The CDR3 contains 15 residues. With 1 base removed from V and 3 bases from J, the gap between germline ends came to 10 bases. Germline V gene sequence: CDR1 LNHNV, CDR2 YYDKDF (reference sequence). In nucleotides, the CDR3 is TGTGCCACCAGCAGAGTAGCCGGCCACAATCAGCCCCAGCATTTT. This encodes CATSRVAGHNQPQHF.

The chain uses TRBV7-4 and TRBJ1-6; TRBD1 matches 7 bases. This CDR3 has 18 residues. The V segment lost 4 bases and the J segment 7 bases; nucleotides outside the gene matches: 16. The germline gives CDR1 SGHVT, CDR2 SQSDAQ. CDR3 protein: CASSWPGTDLSRNSPLHF. CDR3 bases: TGTGCCAGCAGCTGGCCCGGGACAGACCTTAGTAGGAATTCACCCCTCCACTTT.

In DNA, the CDR3 is TGTGCCAGGGGATCAGGGAACGAGCAGTACTTC. It specifies CARGSGNEQYF. This chain connects TRBV9 to TRBJ2-7; D may be TRBD1 (5 bases). This CDR3 comprises 11 residues. Germline CDR1 reads SGDLS; CDR2 reads YYNGEE. The germline V and J ends were trimmed by 8 bases and 5 bases, with 11 bases remaining between them.

The gene calls are TRBV6-1 and TRBJ1-5, with D possibly matching TRBD1 (5 bases). This CDR3 has 19 residues. CDR1 is MNHNS and CDR2 is SASEGT in the germline V gene. Trimming removed 1 base at V and 4 bases at J, with 23 bases between. The CDR3 nucleotides read TGTGCCAGCAGTGAAGGTGGTAAATCAACAGGCCGACTTAATCAGCCCCAGCATTTT. This gives the protein CASSEGGKSTGRLNQPQHF.

This clone was detected only once. The chain uses TRBV7-7 and TRBJ2-5; D unclear. The germline V and J ends were trimmed by 1 base and 5 bases, with 8 bases remaining between them. This CDR3 contains 13 residues. Germline V gives CDR1 SSHAT, CDR2 FNYEAQ (reference sequence). CDR3 region: CASSLVPRETQYF. The DNA for the CDR3 is TGTGCCAGCAGCTTAGTACCGCGGGAGACCCAGTACTTC.

This chain connects TRBV5-1 to TRBJ2-3; 7 nucleotides line up with TRBD1. CDR3 length equals 14 residues. Germline loops: CDR1 SGHRS, CDR2 YFSETQ. The V gene end was trimmed by 4 bases and the J gene end by 3 bases; junction bases not matched to a gene: 5. CDR3 sequence (DNA): TGCGCCAGCAGCCCCGGACAGGAGACAGATACGCAGTATTTT. Amino acids: CASSPGQETDTQYF. Complete variable domain (other parts from reference TRBV5-1 and TRBJ2-3): KAGVTQTPRYLIKTRGQQVTLSCSPISGHRSVSWYQQTPGQGLQFLFEYFSETQRNKGNFPGRFSGRQFSNSRSEMNVSTLELGDSALYLCASSPGQETDTQYFGPGTRLTVL.

The V gene is TRBV10-3, the J gene TRBJ2-1; perhaps D is TRBD1 or TRBD2 (5 bases each). V lost 4 bases and J lost 6, with 10 bases in between. This CDR3 contains 13 residues. Germline-derived CDR1 and CDR2 are ENHRY and SYGVKD. CDR3 loop: CAISVGEGNEQFF. The CDR3 DNA reads TGTGCCATCAGTGTGGGGGAAGGCAATGAGCAGTTCTTC.